One sample yielded the 8 T cell receptor beta chains listed below, sequenced in a study of follicular helper T cells after annual influenza vaccination. Sequencing was performed with immunoSEQ multiplex PCR; in TCRdb, only in-frame clones are kept and a portion is missing. The table lists approximately 13,000 clones, nearly 80% of them singletons, with about 0.4% in the top ten. Stated time point: 2015-2016 season, pre-vaccination. Here the sequenced sample was CXCR5- memory CD4+ T cells sorted from blood, taken on the day of influenza vaccination. Every receptor here comes from an adult who received the influenza vaccine.

The rearrangement joins TRBV7-2 to TRBJ1-2; TRBD1 agrees at 7 bases. Germline V gene lookup returns CDR1 SGHTA and CDR2 FQGNSA. The junction had 13 bases not matched to a gene; V was cut back by 4 bases and J by 8 bases. This CDR3 spans 15 amino acids. The CDR3 DNA is TGTGCCAGCAGCTCACAGGGCGTTCAGGGGGAGGGCTACACCTTC. Encoded protein: CASSSQGVQGEGYTF.

This clone has a handful of counts. The chain carries TRBV7-2 and TRBJ1-5; a weak D match, TRBD1 (5 bases). The CDR3 has 15 amino acids. V was shortened by 5 bases and J by 5 bases, with 16 bases between the two germline ends. Per the germline V gene, CDR1 is SGHTA and CDR2 is FQGNSA. CDR3 nucleotides: TGTGCCAGCAGCAGGTGGGGCCCCAGCGATCAGCCCCAGCATTTT. As protein: CASSRWGPSDQPQHF. Filled out from reference TRBV7-2 and TRBJ1-5, the complete variable domain reads GAGVSQSPSNKVTEKGKDVELRCDPISGHTALYWYRQSLGQGLEFLIYFQGNSAPDKSGLPSDRFSAERTGGSVSTLTIQRTQQEDSAVYLCASSRWGPSDQPQHFGDGTRLSIL.

The chain links TRBV5-1 to TRBJ2-1; the match to TRBD2 covers 12 bases. The CDR3 extends over 16 amino acids. Germline V gene sequence: CDR1 SGHRS, CDR2 YFSETQ. V lost 0 bases and J lost 5; bases outside the gene matches: 3. CDR3 DNA sequence: TGCGCCAGCAGCTTGGGACTAGCGGGGGAACACAATGAGCAGTTCTTC. It encodes CASSLGLAGEHNEQFF.

The chain links TRBV19 to TRBJ1-1, with D possibly TRBD1 on 5 matching bases. From germline, CDR1 is LNHDA and CDR2 SQIVND (reference sequence). The CDR3 runs to 15 residues. V gave up 5 bases and J gave up 1 base, with 14 bases separating them. CDR3 in DNA: TGTGCCAGTAGTGGGGGGGGACTTTGGAACACTGAAGCTTTCTTT. Protein product: CASSGGGLWNTEAFF.

The chain is built from TRBV10-3 and TRBJ2-2, with D unresolved. This CDR3 has 13 residues. V lost 3 bases and J 3 bases, leaving 5 bases between the germline ends. Looked up from germline, CDR1 is ENHRY and CDR2 is SYGVKD. CDR3 bases: TGTGCCATCAGTGAAACGTACACCGGGGAGCTGTTTTTT. Protein sequence: CAISETYTGELFF.

This rearrangement joins TRBV19 to TRBJ2-1, with 8 bases lining up with TRBD2. The germline V gene has CDR1 LNHDA and CDR2 SQIVND (reference sequence). Trimming cost V 9 bases and J 7 bases; bases outside gene matches: 8. The length of the CDR3 is 13 residues. Here the CDR3 reads CASTGGMGNEQFF. CDR3 nucleotides: TGTGCCAGCACGGGGGGGATGGGGAATGAGCAGTTCTTC.

A few counts support this clone. The rearrangement joins TRBV6-6 to TRBJ1-6; 9 bases align to TRBD1. The germline CDR1 and CDR2 sequences are MNHNY and SVGAGI (reference sequence). V trimming: 11 bases; J trimming: 0 bases; junction bases outside the gene matches: 8. The CDR3 is made up of 16 amino acids. The CDR3 is CAARQGGSSYNSPLHF. The CDR3, as DNA: TGTGCCGCAAGACAGGGGGGTAGCTCCTATAATTCACCCCTCCACTTT.

The chain recombines TRBV11-3 with TRBJ2-3; TRBD1 is a possible D gene (6 bases). V was cut by 1 base and J by 4 bases, with 12 bases left in between. Germline values: CDR1 SGHNT, CDR2 YENEEA. The CDR3 contains 15 residues. CDR3 sequence (DNA): TGTGCCAGCAGCTTAGGAGTGGGGGCCGCAGATACGCAGTATTTT. Encoded protein: CASSLGVGAADTQYF.